This T cell receptor (beta chain) was recorded in a study of T and B cells in COVID-19 patients. Study background: Median age was approximately 35 years in the recovered cohort and about 67 years in the active-infection cohort.

BIOMED2 TRB-A/B primer pools were used in multiplex TRB PCR. TCRdb passed the multiplex PCR reads through MiXCR, listing each CDR3 protein once. The sample lists fewer than 15,000 distinct CDR3 sequences; roughly 23% were seen once. From blood, about 250-500 ng of genomic DNA served as TRB template. V trimming: 4 bases; J trimming: 2 bases; junction bases outside the gene matches: 6. In germline, CDR1 is SQVTM, CDR2 ANQGSEA. The CDR3 totals 14 residues. Sequencing was performed on blood. The TCR sequence derives from a human donor who had recovered from COVID-19. This rearrangement joins TRBV29-1 to TRBJ2-7; 9 bases are shared with TRBD1. This chain's CDR3 is CSVAGTGQTYEQYF. DNA of the CDR3: TGCAGCGTTGCCGGGACAGGGCAAACCTACGAGCAGTACTTC.